What follows are 17 T cell receptor beta chains derived from one specimen sequenced in a study of cytotoxic CD8 clonotypes in ibrutinib-treated CLL. TCRdb's table, derived via immunoSEQ multiplex PCR, lists solely in-frame clones and lacks some. The sample lists some 58,000 clones; roughly 70% were seen once. The sample here was PBMCs, taken after 12 months of ibrutinib treatment. The origin of the receptors is a human donor with chronic lymphocytic leukemia.

The J gene is TRBJ2-5, the V gene TRBV18, with D uncertain. The CDR3 runs to 11 residues. The germline CDR1 and CDR2 sequences are KGHSH and LQKENI. The V gene lost 4 bases and the J gene lost 2 bases, with 2 bases spanning the gap. In DNA, the CDR3 is TGTGCCAGCTCACAACAAGAGACCCAGTACTTC. Translation gives CASSQQETQYF.

The chain uses TRBV27 and TRBJ2-5, with D tentatively TRBD1 or TRBD2 (5 bases each). Germline CDR1 is MNHEY and CDR2 is SMNVEV (reference sequence). Between the trimmed V and J ends, which lost 6 bases and 1 base, there was a span of 12 bases. The CDR3 is 14 residues long. CDR3: CASRTEGFQETQYF. The CDR3 DNA sequence: TGTGCCAGCAGAACCGAGGGGTTCCAAGAGACCCAGTACTTC.

This chain links TRBV7-8 with TRBJ2-7; D possibly corresponds to TRBD2 (6 bases). The germline CDR1 and CDR2 sequences are SGHVS and FQNEAQ. V was trimmed by 3 bases and J by 5 bases, leaving 8 bases between them. This CDR3 has 12 residues. DNA of the CDR3: TGTGCCAGCAGCTTGGGACTCGACGAGCAGTACTTC. This encodes CASSLGLDEQYF.

This chain links TRBV27 with TRBJ1-5; D is undetermined. Germline loops: CDR1 MNHEY, CDR2 SMNVEV (reference sequence). This CDR3 has 13 amino acids. The germline V and J ends were trimmed by 4 bases and 1 base, with 5 bases remaining between them. In DNA form, the CDR3 reads TGTGCCAGCAGTTCCCGGAGCAATCAGCCCCAGCATTTT. Protein: CASSSRSNQPQHF.

The chain employs TRBV6-6 and TRBJ2-5, with 13 bases identical to TRBD2. V shed 6 bases and J 4 bases; nucleotides not matched to a gene: 8. From germline, CDR1 is MNHNY and CDR2 SVGAGI (reference sequence). CDR3 length equals 16 residues. CDR3 residues: CASSSGLAGATETQYF. CDR3 in DNA: TGTGCCAGCAGCAGCGGACTAGCGGGAGCCACAGAGACCCAGTACTTC.

V gene TRBV5-1 combines with J gene TRBJ2-7, with unresolved D. Germline V gene lookup returns CDR1 SGHRS and CDR2 YFSETQ. The V and J ends lost 4 bases and 1 base respectively, with 9 bases between them. The CDR3 spans 13 residues. The DNA for the CDR3 is TGCGCCAGCAGCCCAAGGCTTTCCTACGAGCAGTACTTC. It translates to CASSPRLSYEQYF.

This chain uses TRBV4-1 with TRBJ1-1, with D possibly being TRBD1 (6 bases). Trimming took off 4 bases at V and 4 bases at J, with 16 bases between the two ends. This CDR3 is 15 amino acids long. CDR1 MGHRA and CDR2 YSYEKL come from the germline V gene. The CDR3, as DNA: TGCGCCAGCAGCCGCCCGAACAGGGAGGGCACTGAAGCTTTCTTT. Amino acids: CASSRPNREGTEAFF.

This clone was seen only a few times. J is TRBJ2-7 and V is TRBV25-1, with 8 positions matching TRBD1. Germline V gives CDR1 MGHDK, CDR2 SYGVNS. Trimming removed 5 bases from V and 7 bases from J; junction bases left unmatched: 7. This CDR3 comprises 13 residues. The CDR3 reads CASSQPGGREQYF. CDR3 DNA sequence: TGTGCCAGCAGTCAACCAGGGGGCCGGGAGCAGTACTTC.

This clone turned up a few times. The genes are TRBV27 and TRBJ2-5; 8 positions agree with TRBD2. The trim removed 5 bases at V and 5 bases at J, leaving 10 bases unmatched. Germline V gene sequence: CDR1 MNHEY, CDR2 SMNVEV (reference sequence). The CDR3 spans 15 residues. CDR3 in amino acids: CASSRTSGHGETQYF. For the CDR3, the DNA is TGTGCCAGCAGTCGAACTAGCGGCCACGGGGAGACCCAGTACTTC.

The J gene is TRBJ2-3, the V gene TRBV4-1; 9 bases fit TRBD2. This CDR3 region has 17 residues. With V trimmed by 0 bases and J by 4 bases, 8 bases remained unmatched. Looked up from germline, CDR1 is MGHRA and CDR2 is YSYEKL. CDR3 coding DNA: TGCGCCAGCAGCCAAGATAGGGGCGGGAGGGGGGCAGATACGCAGTATTTT. Translating it yields CASSQDRGGRGADTQYF.

The chain uses TRBV5-1 and TRBJ1-4; tentatively, D is TRBD1 (5 bases). V lost 0 bases and J 8 bases, leaving 14 bases between the germline ends. The CDR3 extends over 15 amino acids. In germline, CDR1 is SGHRS, CDR2 YFSETQ. The CDR3 coding sequence is TGCGCCAGCAGCTTGGATTCAGGGATGGGCGAAAAACTGTTTTTT. It codes for CASSLDSGMGEKLFF.

There are a few counts of this clone. CDR3 amino acids: CASSPRQATPSTDTQYF. For the CDR3, the DNA is TGCGCCAGCAGCCCACGCCAGGCTACCCCTAGCACAGATACGCAGTATTTT. The V call is TRBV5-1, the J call TRBJ2-3, with no clear D. V was pared by 4 bases and J by 0 bases, with 18 bases between. Germline lookup yields CDR1 SGHRS and CDR2 YFSETQ. This CDR3 region has 17 residues.

This rearrangement joins TRBV5-1 to TRBJ2-3, with 9 bases identical to TRBD2. This CDR3 spans 16 amino acids. Germline loops: CDR1 SGHRS, CDR2 YFSETQ. V shed 4 bases and J 6 bases; nucleotides not matched to a gene: 12. The CDR3 DNA follows: TGCGCCAGCAGCCTAATGACAGCGGGAGGCTTCGATACGCAGTATTTT. Translating it yields CASSLMTAGGFDTQYF.

This clone was recorded at least ten times. This rearrangement joins TRBV4-2 to TRBJ2-6, with TRBD1 identical over 11 bases. Looked up from germline, CDR1 is LGHNA and CDR2 is YNFKEQ. The CDR3 consists of 18 residues. Germline trimming cut 0 bases from V and 4 bases from J; bases unmatched to any gene: 5. The CDR3 DNA sequence: TGTGCCAGCAGCCAAGAGGGGACAGGGGGGCCCGGGGCCAACGTCCTGACTTTC. Amino acids: CASSQEGTGGPGANVLTF.

This clone has only a few counts. The chain uses TRBV6-4 and TRBJ1-1, with D possibly TRBD1 on 6 matching bases. Trimming shortened V by 4 bases and J by 8 bases, and 14 bases separated the two germline ends. In germline, CDR1 is MRHNA, CDR2 SNTAGT. CDR3 size: 13 residues. The DNA of the CDR3 is TGTGCCAGCAGTGGGGAGGGGGGTTCCGAAGCTTTCTTT. This encodes CASSGEGGSEAFF.

The CDR3 bases are TGTGCCAGCAGGCCAGCGCTCGCGAACACCGGGGAGCTGTTTTTT. It translates to CASRPALANTGELFF. V gene TRBV21-1 combines with J gene TRBJ2-2; the table assigns TRBD2, which was not confirmed against the DNA. TRBV21-1 is tagged as a pseudogene. The CDR3 has 15 amino acids.

V is TRBV6-5 and J is TRBJ2-2; a weak D match, TRBD2 (5 bases). V was shortened by 9 bases and J by 1 base, with 12 bases between the two germline ends. The CDR3 extends over 14 amino acids. CDR1 and CDR2 from the germline V gene are MNHEY and SVGAGI. CDR3 protein: CASEVGLNTGELFF. The CDR3 nucleotides read TGTGCCAGTGAAGTAGGACTGAACACCGGGGAGCTGTTTTTT.